The clone carrying this T cell receptor (beta chain) has just a few counts. What it binds is unknown. The source of the sample is a study of tumor-infiltrating lymphocytes in primary liver carcinoma. At the level of the study: Patients of both sexes were 30 to 69 years old.

A primer matching the constant region was used to make TCR beta cDNA from approximately 500 ng of total RNA. Researchers made the TCR beta libraries by running three nested multiplex PCR rounds with slightly modified ARM-PCR. TRBV1-TRBV30 forward primers paired with a C-beta reverse primer were used in the first two PCR rounds, which ran roughly 11 cycles each. Each CDR3 protein is one row after TCRdb ran MiXCR on the multiplex PCR reads. This sample has a few hundred thousand distinct CDR3 sequences, with 50% to 60% found just once. CDR3 size: 16 residues. Germline V gene data show CDR1 as MGHRA and CDR2 as YSYEKL. V dropped 1 base and J dropped 2; count of bases not matched to a gene: 3. The researchers obtained blood RNA from unsorted whole blood and also extracted germline DNA. Study-wide results and limits: Whereas tumor region pairs overlapped more, tumor-adjacent and tumor-blood pairs overlapped less. Top-250-clone fractions were significantly higher in tumors than in blood (p = 0.039).

The specimen sequenced was peripheral blood. The chain uses TRBV4-1 and TRBJ2-7, with 12 bases fitting TRBD2. The receptor comes from a woman aged 30 to 39 with primary liver carcinoma and hepatitis B virus infection. In DNA form, the CDR3 reads TGCGCCAGCAGCCAAGGGAGACTAGCGGGGGCCTACGAGCAGTACTTC. The encoded protein is CASSQGRLAGAYEQYF.